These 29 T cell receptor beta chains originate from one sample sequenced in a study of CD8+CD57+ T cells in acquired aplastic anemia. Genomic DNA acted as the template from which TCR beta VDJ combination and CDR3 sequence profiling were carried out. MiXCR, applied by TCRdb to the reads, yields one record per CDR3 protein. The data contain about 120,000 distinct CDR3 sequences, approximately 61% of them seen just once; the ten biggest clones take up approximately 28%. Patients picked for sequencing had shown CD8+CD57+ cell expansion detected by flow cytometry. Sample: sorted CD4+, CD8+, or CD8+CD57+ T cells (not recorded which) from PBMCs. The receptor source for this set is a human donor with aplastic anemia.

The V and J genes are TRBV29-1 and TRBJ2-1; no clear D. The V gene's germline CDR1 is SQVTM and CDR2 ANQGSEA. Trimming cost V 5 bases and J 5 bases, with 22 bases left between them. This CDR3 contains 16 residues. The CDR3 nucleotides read TGCAGCGTTCCCAGCACCGGACCCACCCCGGACAATGAGCAGTTCTTC. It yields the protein CSVPSTGPTPDNEQFF.

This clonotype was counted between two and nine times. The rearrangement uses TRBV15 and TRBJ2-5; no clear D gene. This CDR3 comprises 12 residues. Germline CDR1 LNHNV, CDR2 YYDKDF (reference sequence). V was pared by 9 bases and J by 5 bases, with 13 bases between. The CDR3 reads CATSTRMETQYF. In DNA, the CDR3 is TGTGCCACTTCGACTCGCATGGAGACCCAGTACTTC.

In nucleotides, the CDR3 is TGTGCCACCAGCAGAGATGGGAGGGAGCTGTTTTTT. Its translation is CATSRDGRELFF. J is TRBJ2-2 and V is TRBV15, with D uncertain. CDR3 length: 12 residues. Germline CDR1 and CDR2: LNHNV and YYDKDF (reference sequence). Trimming pared 0 bases from V and 9 bases from J, leaving 5 bases between.

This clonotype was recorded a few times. The CDR3 spells CASSEGVTGIYGYTF. In DNA, the CDR3 is TGTGCCAGCAGTGAAGGTGTAACGGGCATCTATGGCTACACCTTC. The genes are TRBV25-1 and TRBJ1-2; the D is unclear. CDR3 length equals 15 residues. Germline values: CDR1 MGHDK, CDR2 SYGVNS. V gave up 2 bases and J gave up 4 bases, with 14 bases separating them.

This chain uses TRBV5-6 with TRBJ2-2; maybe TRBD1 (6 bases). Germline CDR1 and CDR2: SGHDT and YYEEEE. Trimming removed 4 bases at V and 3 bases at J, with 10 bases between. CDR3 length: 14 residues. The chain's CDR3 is CASSPTGYTGELFF. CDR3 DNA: TGTGCCAGCAGCCCTACAGGGTACACCGGGGAGCTGTTTTTT.

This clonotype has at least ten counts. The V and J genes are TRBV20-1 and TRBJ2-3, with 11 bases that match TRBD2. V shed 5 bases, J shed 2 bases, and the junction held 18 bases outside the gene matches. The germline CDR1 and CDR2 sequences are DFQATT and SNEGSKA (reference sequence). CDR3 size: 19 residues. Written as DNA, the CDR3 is TGCAGTGCTTCACAATGGAGTCTAGCGGGGGGACAGGACACAGATACGCAGTATTTT. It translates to CSASQWSLAGGQDTDTQYF.

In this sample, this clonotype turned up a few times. The chain's CDR3 is CASSSTDDRRTYEQYF. The CDR3 nucleotides read TGTGCCAGCAGTTCTACGGACGACCGAAGAACCTACGAGCAGTACTTC. V gene TRBV27 combines with J gene TRBJ2-7; no reliable D call. The V end was cut by 4 bases, the J end by 2 bases, with 18 bases between. The germline gives CDR1 MNHEY, CDR2 SMNVEV (reference sequence). The CDR3 runs to 16 residues.

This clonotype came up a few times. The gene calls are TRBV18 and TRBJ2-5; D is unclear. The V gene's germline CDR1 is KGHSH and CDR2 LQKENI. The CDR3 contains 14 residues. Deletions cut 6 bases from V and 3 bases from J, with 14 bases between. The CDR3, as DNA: TGTGCCAGCTCCCGAGACGAATGGAAAGAGACCCAGTACTTC. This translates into CASSRDEWKETQYF.

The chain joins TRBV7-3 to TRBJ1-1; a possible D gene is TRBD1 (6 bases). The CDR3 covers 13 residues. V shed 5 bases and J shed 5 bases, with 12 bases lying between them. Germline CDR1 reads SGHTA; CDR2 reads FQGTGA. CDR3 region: CASSPGTTTEAFF. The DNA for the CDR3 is TGTGCCAGCAGCCCCGGGACAACAACTGAAGCTTTCTTT.

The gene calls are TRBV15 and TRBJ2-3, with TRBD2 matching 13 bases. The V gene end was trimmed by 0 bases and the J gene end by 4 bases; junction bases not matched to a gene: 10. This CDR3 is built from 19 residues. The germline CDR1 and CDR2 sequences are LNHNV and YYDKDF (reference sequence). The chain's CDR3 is CATSRDSELAGGPPDTQYF. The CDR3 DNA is TGTGCCACCAGCAGAGATTCGGAACTAGCGGGAGGGCCCCCAGATACGCAGTATTTT.

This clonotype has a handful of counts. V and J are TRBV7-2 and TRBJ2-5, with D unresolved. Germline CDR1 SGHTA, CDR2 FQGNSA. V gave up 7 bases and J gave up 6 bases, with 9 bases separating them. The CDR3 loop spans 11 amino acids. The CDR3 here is CASTPQQTQYF. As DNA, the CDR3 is TGTGCCAGCACCCCCCAGCAGACCCAGTACTTC.

CDR3 sequence (DNA): TGTGCCACCAGTGATACGGGCGGGATCAGCACAGATACGCAGTATTTT. Its translation is CATSDTGGISTDTQYF. The genes are TRBV24-1 and TRBJ2-3; perhaps TRBD2 as D (6 bases). Germline values: CDR1 KGHDR, CDR2 SFDVKD. CDR3 size: 16 residues. V gave up 3 bases and J gave up 0 bases, with 12 bases separating them.

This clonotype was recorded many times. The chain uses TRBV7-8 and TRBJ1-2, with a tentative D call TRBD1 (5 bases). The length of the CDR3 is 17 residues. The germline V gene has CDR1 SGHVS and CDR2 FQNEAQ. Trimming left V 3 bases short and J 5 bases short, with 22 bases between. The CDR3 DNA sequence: TGTGCCAGCAGCTTGGGACGGGTACGAGAAACACGTTATGGCTACACCTTC. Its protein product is CASSLGRVRETRYGYTF. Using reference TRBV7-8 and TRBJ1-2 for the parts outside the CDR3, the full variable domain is GAGVSQSPRYKVAKRGQDVALRCDPISGHVSLFWYQQALGQGPEFLTYFQNEAQLDKSGLPSDRFFAERPEGSVSTLKIQRTQQEDSAVYLCASSLGRVRETRYGYTFGSGTRLTVV.

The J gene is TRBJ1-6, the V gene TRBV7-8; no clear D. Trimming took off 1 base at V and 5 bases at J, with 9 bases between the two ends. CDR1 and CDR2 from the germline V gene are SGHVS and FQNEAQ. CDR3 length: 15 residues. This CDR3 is CASSLVVPNNSPLHF. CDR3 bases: TGTGCCAGCAGCTTAGTTGTTCCAAATAATTCACCCCTCCACTTT.

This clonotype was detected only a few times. CDR3 sequence: CASLDSVNYGYTF. The DNA for the CDR3 is TGTGCCAGCTTAGACAGCGTGAACTATGGCTACACCTTC. The J gene is TRBJ1-2, the V gene TRBV25-1; possibly TRBD1 for D (5 bases). CDR1 and CDR2 from the germline V gene are MGHDK and SYGVNS. V was clipped by 8 bases and J by 2 bases, with 12 bases between them. The CDR3 is 13 residues long.

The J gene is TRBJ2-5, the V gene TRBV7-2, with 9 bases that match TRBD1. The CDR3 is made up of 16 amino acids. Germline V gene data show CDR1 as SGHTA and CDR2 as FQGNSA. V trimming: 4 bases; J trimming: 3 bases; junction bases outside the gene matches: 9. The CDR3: CASSSAGTGKKETQYF. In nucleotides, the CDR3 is TGTGCCAGCAGCTCAGCCGGGACAGGGAAAAAAGAGACCCAGTACTTC.

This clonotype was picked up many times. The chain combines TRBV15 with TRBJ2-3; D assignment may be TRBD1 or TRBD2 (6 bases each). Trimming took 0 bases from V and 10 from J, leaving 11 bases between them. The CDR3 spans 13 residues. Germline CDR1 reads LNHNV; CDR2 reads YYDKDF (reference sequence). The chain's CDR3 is CATSRDPGAAQYF. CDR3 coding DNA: TGTGCCACCAGCAGAGATCCGGGGGCCGCGCAGTATTTT. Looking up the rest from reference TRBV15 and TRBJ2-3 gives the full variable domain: DAMVIQNPRYQVTQFGKPVTLSCSQTLNHNVMYWYQQKSSQAPKLLFHYYDKDFNNEADTPDNFQSRRPNTSFCFLDIRSPGLGDTAMYLCATSRDPGAAQYFGPGTRLTVL.

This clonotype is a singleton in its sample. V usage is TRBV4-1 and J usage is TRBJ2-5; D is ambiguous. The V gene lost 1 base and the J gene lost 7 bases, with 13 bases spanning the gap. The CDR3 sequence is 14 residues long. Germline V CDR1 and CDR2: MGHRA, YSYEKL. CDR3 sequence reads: CASSQGPGRVTQYF. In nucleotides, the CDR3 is TGCGCCAGCAGCCAAGGTCCGGGTAGGGTGACCCAGTACTTC.

The CDR3 is CSARVTSSYNSPLHF. The CDR3 DNA reads as TGCAGTGCTAGAGTAACGAGCTCCTATAATTCACCCCTCCACTTT. The chain recombines TRBV20-1 with TRBJ1-6; D unresolved. Per germline, CDR1 DFQATT and CDR2 SNEGSKA (reference sequence). The CDR3 runs 15 residues. V gave up 1 base and J gave up 0 bases, with 7 bases separating them.

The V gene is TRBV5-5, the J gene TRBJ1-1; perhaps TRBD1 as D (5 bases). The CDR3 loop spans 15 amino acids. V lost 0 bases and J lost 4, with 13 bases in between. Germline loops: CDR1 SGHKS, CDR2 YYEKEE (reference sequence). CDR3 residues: CASSLGQGGGTEAFF. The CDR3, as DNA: TGTGCCAGCAGCTTGGGGCAGGGTGGGGGCACTGAAGCTTTCTTT.

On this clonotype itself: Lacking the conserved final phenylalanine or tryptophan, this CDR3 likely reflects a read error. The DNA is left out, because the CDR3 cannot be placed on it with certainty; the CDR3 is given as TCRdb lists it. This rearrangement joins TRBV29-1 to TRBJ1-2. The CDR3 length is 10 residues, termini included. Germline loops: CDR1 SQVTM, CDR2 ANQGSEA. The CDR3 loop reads CSVDFAGSSY.

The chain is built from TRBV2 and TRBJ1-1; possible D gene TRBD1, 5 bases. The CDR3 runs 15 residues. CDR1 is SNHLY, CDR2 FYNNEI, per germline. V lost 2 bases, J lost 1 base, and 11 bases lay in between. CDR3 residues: CASSEQGVGNTEAFF. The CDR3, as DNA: TGTGCCAGCAGTGAACAGGGTGTAGGGAACACTGAAGCTTTCTTT. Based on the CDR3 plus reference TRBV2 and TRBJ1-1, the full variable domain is EPEVTQTPSHQVTQMGQEVILRCVPISNHLYFYWYRQILGQKVEFLVSFYNNEISEKSEIFDDQFSVERPDGSNFTLKIRSTKLEDSAMYFCASSEQGVGNTEAFFGQGTRLTVV.

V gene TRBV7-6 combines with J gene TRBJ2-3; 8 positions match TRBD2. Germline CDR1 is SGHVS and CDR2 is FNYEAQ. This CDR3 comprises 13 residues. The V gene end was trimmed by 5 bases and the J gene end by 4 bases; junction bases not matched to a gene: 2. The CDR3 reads CASSPGGADTQYF. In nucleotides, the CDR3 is TGTGCCAGCAGCCCGGGGGGGGCAGATACGCAGTATTTT.

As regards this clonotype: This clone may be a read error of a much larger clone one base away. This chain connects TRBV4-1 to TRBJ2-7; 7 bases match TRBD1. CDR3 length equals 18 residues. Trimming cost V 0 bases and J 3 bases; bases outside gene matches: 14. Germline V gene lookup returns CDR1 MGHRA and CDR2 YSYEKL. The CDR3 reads CASSQDQRGSRGYYEQYF. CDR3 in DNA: TGCGCCAGCAGCCAAGATCAAAGGGGGAGCAGGGGGTACTACGAGCAGTACTTC.

The CDR3 loop reads CAIRVKLDTEAFF. The CDR3 region has the DNA TGTGCCATCAGGGTAAAGTTGGACACTGAAGCTTTCTTT. V and J are TRBV10-3 and TRBJ1-1; D is uncertain. From germline, CDR1 is ENHRY and CDR2 SYGVKD. V was pared by 6 bases and J by 3 bases, with 11 bases between. This CDR3 is 13 amino acids long.

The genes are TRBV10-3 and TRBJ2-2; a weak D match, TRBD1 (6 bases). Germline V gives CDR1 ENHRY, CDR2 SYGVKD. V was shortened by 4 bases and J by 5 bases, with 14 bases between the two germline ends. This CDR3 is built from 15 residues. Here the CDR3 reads CAISGYTGTTGELFF. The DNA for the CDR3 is TGTGCCATCAGTGGATACACGGGGACAACCGGGGAGCTGTTTTTT.

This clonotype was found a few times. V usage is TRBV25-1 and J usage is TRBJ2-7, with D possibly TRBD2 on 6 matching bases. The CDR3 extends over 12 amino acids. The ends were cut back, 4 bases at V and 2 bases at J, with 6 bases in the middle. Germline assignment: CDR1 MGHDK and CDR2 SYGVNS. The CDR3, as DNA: TGTGCCAGCAGTGGGAGGGCCTACGAGCAGTACTTC. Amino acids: CASSGRAYEQYF.

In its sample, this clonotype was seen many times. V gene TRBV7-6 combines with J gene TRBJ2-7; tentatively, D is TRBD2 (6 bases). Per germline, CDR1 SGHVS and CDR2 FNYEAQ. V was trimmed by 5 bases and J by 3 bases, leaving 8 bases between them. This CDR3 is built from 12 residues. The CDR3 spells CASSPGGYEQYF. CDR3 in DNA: TGTGCCAGCAGCCCCGGGGGCTACGAGCAGTACTTC. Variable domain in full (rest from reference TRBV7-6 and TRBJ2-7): GAGVSQSPRYKVTKRGQDVALRCDPISGHVSLYWYRQALGQGPEFLTYFNYEAQQDKSGLPNDRFSAERPEGSISTLTIQRTEQRDSAMYRCASSPGGYEQYFGPGTRLTVT.

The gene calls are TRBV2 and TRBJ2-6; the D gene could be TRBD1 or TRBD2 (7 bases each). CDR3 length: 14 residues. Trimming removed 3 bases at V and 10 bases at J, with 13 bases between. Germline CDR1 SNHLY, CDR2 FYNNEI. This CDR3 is CASSDRGGANVLTF. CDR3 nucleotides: TGTGCCAGCAGTGACAGGGGGGGAGCTAACGTCCTGACTTTC.